Here is one T cell receptor (beta chain) with its context. This table comes from immunoSEQ multiplex PCR, and its TCRdb copy is limited to in-frame clones, with some not included. The profile covers around 54,000 clones, with around four fifths appearing a single time and under 6% taken by the ten largest. The data were obtained in a study of blood T cell repertoires in COVID-19. Whole-study context: The analysed material was cDNA or gDNA that came from T cells, B-cell-depleted T cells, or PBMCs.

Germline assignment: CDR1 ENHRY and CDR2 SYGVKD. The ends were cut back, 2 bases at V and 6 bases at J, with 13 bases in the middle. The CDR3 contains 14 residues. This chain uses TRBV10-3 with TRBJ1-2, with D possibly matching TRBD1 (6 bases). Sequenced material: PBMCs or T cells enriched from blood (not recorded which). The source is a woman aged 45-65 years with acute COVID-19. The CDR3 sequence: CAISEQQGQDGYTF. CDR3 DNA sequence: TGTGCCATCAGTGAGCAGCAGGGGCAAGATGGCTACACCTTC.